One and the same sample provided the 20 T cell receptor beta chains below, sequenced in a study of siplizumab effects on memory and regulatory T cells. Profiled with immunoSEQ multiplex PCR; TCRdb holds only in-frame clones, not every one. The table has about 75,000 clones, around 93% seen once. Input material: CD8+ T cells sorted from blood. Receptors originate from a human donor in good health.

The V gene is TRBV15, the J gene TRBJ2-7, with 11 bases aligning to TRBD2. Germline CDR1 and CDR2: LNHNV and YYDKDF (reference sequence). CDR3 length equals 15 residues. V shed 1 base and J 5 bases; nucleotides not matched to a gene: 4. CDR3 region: CATSRVRGLADEQYF. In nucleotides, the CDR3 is TGTGCCACCAGCAGAGTTCGGGGACTAGCGGACGAGCAGTACTTC.

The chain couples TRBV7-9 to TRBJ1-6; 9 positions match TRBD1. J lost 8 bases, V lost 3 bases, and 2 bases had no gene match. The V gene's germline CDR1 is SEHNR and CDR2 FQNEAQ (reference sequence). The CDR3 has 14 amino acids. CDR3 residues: CASSFGTGYSPLHF. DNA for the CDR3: TGTGCCAGCAGCTTTGGGACAGGGTATTCACCCCTCCACTTT.

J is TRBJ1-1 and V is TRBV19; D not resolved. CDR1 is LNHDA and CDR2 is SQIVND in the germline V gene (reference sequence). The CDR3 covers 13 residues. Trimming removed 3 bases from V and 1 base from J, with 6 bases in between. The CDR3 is CASSITENTEAFF. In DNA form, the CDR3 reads TGTGCCAGTAGTATTACAGAGAACACTGAAGCTTTCTTT.

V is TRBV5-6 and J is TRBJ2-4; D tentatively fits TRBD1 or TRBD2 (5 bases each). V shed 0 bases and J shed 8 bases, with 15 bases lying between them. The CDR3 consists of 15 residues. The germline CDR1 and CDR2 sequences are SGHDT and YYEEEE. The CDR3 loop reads CASSLATVGVDIQYF. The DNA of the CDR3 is TGTGCCAGCAGCTTGGCTACAGTGGGGGTAGACATTCAGTACTTC. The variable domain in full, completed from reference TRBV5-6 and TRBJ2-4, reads DAGVTQSPTHLIKTRGQQVTLRCSPKSGHDTVSWYQQALGQGPQFIFQYYEEEERQRGNFPDRFSGHQFPNYSSELNVNALLLGDSALYLCASSLATVGVDIQYFGAGTRLSVL.

CDR3 sequence (DNA): TGTGCCAGCAGCCCCAGGACAGGGGACACCTCAAACGAGCAGTACTTC. It encodes CASSPRTGDTSNEQYF. The chain recombines TRBV9 with TRBJ2-7, with 9 bases that match TRBD1. After removal of 4 bases from V and 5 bases from J, the junction contained 13 bases not matched to a gene. The CDR3 consists of 16 residues. Germline values: CDR1 SGDLS, CDR2 YYNGEE.

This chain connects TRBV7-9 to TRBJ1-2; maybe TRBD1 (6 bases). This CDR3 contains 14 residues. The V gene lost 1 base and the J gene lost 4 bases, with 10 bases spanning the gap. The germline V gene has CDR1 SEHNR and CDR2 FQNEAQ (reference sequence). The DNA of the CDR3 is TGTGCCAGCAGCTTAGACCAGGGGAGCTATGGCTACACCTTC. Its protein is CASSLDQGSYGYTF. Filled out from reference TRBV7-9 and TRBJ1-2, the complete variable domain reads DTGVSQNPRHKITKRGQNVTFRCDPISEHNRLYWYRQTLGQGPEFLTYFQNEAQLEKSRLLSDRFSAERPKGSFSTLEIQRTEQGDSAMYLCASSLDQGSYGYTFGSGTRLTVV.

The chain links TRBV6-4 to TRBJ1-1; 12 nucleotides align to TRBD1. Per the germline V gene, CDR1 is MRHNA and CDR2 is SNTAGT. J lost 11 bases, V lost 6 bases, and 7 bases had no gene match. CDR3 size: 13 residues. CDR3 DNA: TGTGCCAGCAGCCCCGGGACAGGGGGCGAGGCTTTCTTT. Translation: CASSPGTGGEAFF.

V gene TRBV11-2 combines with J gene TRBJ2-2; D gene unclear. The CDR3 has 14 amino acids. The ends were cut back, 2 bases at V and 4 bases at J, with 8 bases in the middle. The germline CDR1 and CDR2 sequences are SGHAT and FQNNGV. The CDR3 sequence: CASSLTQTTGELFF. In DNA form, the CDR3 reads TGTGCCAGCAGCTTAACACAGACCACCGGGGAGCTGTTTTTT.

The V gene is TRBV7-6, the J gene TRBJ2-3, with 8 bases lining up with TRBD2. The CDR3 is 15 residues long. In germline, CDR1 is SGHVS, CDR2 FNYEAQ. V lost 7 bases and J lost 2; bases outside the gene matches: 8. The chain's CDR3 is CASTPRSGVTDTQYF. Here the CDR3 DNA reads TGTGCCAGCACCCCCCGTAGCGGGGTCACAGATACGCAGTATTTT.

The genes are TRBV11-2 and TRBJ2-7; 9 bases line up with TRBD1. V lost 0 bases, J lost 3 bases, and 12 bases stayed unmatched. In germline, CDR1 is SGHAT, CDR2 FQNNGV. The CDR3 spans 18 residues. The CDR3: CASSLESSGTGIFYEQYF. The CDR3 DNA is TGTGCCAGCAGCTTAGAATCATCCGGGACAGGGATTTTCTACGAGCAGTACTTC.

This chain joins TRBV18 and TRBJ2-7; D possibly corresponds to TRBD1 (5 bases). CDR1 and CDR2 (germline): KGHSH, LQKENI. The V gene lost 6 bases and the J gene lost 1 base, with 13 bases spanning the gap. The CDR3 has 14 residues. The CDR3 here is CASSPGWVSYEQYF. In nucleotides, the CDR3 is TGTGCCAGCTCGCCAGGGTGGGTTTCCTACGAGCAGTACTTC.

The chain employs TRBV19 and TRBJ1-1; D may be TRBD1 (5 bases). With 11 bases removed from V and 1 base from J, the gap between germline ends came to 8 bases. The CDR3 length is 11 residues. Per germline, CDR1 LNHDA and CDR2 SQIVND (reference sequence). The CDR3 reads CASGGNTEAFF. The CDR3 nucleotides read TGTGCCTCCGGGGGGAACACTGAAGCTTTCTTT. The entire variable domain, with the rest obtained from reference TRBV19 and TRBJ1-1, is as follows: DGGITQSPKYLFRKEGQNVTLSCEQNLNHDAMYWYRQDPGQGLRLIYYSQIVNDFQKGDIAEGYSVSREKKESFPLTVTSAQKNPTAFYLCASGGNTEAFFGQGTRLTVV.

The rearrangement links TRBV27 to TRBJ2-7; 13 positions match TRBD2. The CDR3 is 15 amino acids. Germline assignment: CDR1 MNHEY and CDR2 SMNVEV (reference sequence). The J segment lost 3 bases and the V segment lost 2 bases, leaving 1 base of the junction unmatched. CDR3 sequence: CASSLRLAGGYEQYF. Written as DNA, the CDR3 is TGTGCCAGCAGTTTACGACTAGCGGGGGGCTACGAGCAGTACTTC.

CDR3 coding DNA: TGTGCCAGCAGCTTGGCCGGTACAGGGGCCTTCTCCTACGAGCAGTACTTC. Translation: CASSLAGTGAFSYEQYF. The chain is built from TRBV5-6 and TRBJ2-7, with TRBD1 matching over 7 bases. This CDR3 contains 17 residues. J gave up 0 bases and V 0 bases, and 9 bases lay outside the gene matches. CDR1 and CDR2 from the germline V gene are SGHDT and YYEEEE.

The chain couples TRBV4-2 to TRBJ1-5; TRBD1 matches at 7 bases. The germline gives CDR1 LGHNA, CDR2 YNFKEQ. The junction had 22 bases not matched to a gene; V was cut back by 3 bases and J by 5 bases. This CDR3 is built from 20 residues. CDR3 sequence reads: CASSHVPLAQGLHVDQPQHF. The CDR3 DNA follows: TGTGCCAGCAGCCATGTTCCCCTTGCACAGGGGTTACATGTCGATCAGCCCCAGCATTTT.

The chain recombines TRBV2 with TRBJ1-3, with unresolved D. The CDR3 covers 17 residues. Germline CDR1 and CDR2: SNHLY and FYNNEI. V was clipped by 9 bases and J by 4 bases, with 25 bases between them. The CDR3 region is CASILVDDGVGGNTIYF. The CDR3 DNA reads TGTGCCAGTATCCTCGTGGATGACGGGGTCGGAGGAAACACCATATATTTT.

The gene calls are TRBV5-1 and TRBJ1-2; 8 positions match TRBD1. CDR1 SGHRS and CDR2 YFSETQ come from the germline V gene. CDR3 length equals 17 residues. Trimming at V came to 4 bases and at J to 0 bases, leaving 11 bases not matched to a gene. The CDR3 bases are TGCGCCAGCAGCCCTACAAATACAGGGGGGGCTAACTATGGCTACACCTTC. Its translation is CASSPTNTGGANYGYTF.

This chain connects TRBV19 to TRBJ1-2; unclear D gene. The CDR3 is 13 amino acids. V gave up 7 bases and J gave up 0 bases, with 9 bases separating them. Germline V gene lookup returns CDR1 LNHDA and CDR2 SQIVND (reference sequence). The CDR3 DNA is TGTGCCAGTACCGCGGCCCCTAACTATGGCTACACCTTC. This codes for CASTAAPNYGYTF. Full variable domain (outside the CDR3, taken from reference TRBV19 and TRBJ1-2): DGGITQSPKYLFRKEGQNVTLSCEQNLNHDAMYWYRQDPGQGLRLIYYSQIVNDFQKGDIAEGYSVSREKKESFPLTVTSAQKNPTAFYLCASTAAPNYGYTFGSGTRLTVV.

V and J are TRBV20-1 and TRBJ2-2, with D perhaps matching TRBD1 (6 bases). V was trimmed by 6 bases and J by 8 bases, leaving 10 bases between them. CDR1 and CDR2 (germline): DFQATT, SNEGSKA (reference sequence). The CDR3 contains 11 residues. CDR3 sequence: CSAYDRGELFF. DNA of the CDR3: TGCAGTGCCTATGACAGGGGGGAGCTGTTTTTT.

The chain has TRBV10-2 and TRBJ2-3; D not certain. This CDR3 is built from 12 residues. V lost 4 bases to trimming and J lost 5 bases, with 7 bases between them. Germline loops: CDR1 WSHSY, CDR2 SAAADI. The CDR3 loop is CASSGAVDTQYF. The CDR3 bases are TGCGCCAGCAGTGGGGCAGTAGATACGCAGTATTTT.